The sequence of this T cell receptor (beta chain) was determined in a study of regulatory T cells in long-lasting Graves disease. The CDR3 runs 14 residues. Per the germline V gene, CDR1 is PRHDT and CDR2 is FYEKMQ (reference sequence). Time point described: persistent/refractory GD, antithyroid drugs over 5 years with positive TRAb. Preparation of the TCR library used RNA extracted from PBMCs. Relying on iRepertoire HTBI primers and Arm-PCR of CDR3 regions, the team built TCR beta libraries. TCRdb reprocessed the multiplex PCR reads with MiXCR, giving one entry per CDR3 protein. The sample carries some 440,000 distinct CDR3 sequences, less than 25% recorded once. As to this clonotype: Possible read error: a much larger clone is one base away.

The TCR comes from a female donor with Graves disease. The input for sequencing was peripheral blood mononuclear cells (PBMCs), taken when the disease was refractory, from a patient treated with antithyroid drugs. This chain links TRBV13 with TRBJ1-5; no definite D call. The CDR3 DNA sequence: TGTGCCGGCAGCCAAGGACGCAACAATCAGCCCCAGCATTTT. Translating it yields CAGSQGRNNQPQHF.